A selection of T cell receptor beta chains follows, all from one sample in a study of cytomegalovirus exposure and HLA in healthy donors. TCRdb's table, derived via immunoSEQ multiplex PCR, lists solely in-frame clones and lacks some. The sample records 110,000 or so clones, roughly 80% being singletons. The sequencing sample was made of PBMCs. These receptors were collected from a woman in her 50s in good health and CMV-seropositive. Each CDR3 is given with its conserved first and last residue.

j_call v_call cdr3_aa
TRBJ1-5 TRBV5-6 CASSSLKGQGAVQPQHF
TRBJ1-2 TRBV6-5 CASSSLDRGGGGYTF
TRBJ2-2 TRBV7-2 CASSRVGLNTGELFF
TRBJ2-1 TRBV9 CASRKGGSCNEQFF
TRBJ2-5 TRBV5-4 CASSKVEGRGAQYF
TRBJ1-2 TRBV7-2 CASSFTGFGYTF
TRBJ1-5 TRBV19 CATGTGLSNQPQHF
TRBJ2-3 TRBV27 CAGRVGRGRFRDSTDTQYF
TRBJ2-1 TRBV10-3 CAISESGQLEQFF
TRBJ2-7 TRBV10-1 CASRGRRCRYEQYF
TRBJ2-2 TRBV4-3 CASSQGRSSGNTGELFF
TRBJ1-2 TRBV11-2 CASSSLRHYYGYTF
TRBJ2-2 TRBV4-3 CASSLGLAGTGELFF
TRBJ1-2 TRBV7-9 CASSLDQQGRYTF
TRBJ1-1 TRBV7-2 CASSLPGGAEAFF
TRBJ2-6 TRBV4-2 CASSPRDSISGANVLTF
TRBJ2-2 TRBV5-4 CASSPPGQGYTGELFF
TRBJ2-5 TRBV7-2 CASSSVETQYF
TRBJ1-1 TRBV7-9 CASSWGQDGEAFF
TRBJ2-7 TRBV29-1 CSVVRGFYEQYF
TRBJ1-1 TRBV7-9 CASSLVPGEAFF
TRBJ2-4 TRBV11-1 CASSLYATGNIQYF
TRBJ1-5 TRBV6-1 CASNTGDRPQHF
TRBJ2-3 TRBV19 CASSQTSGGVDTQYF
TRBJ2-7 TRBV5-4 CASSGRDRPTSMYF
TRBJ1-5 TRBV6-5 CASSWLRDQPQHF